This TCR beta chain was observed in a study of T cell responses to AZD1222 COVID-19 vaccine. In this sample, this clone turned up a few times. Its cognate antigen is unknown. The table came from immunoSEQ multiplex PCR; TCRdb's copy has only in-frame clones and leaves some out. The profile covers around 100,000 clones, with under 95% appearing a single time and roughly 1.1% taken by the ten largest. V was trimmed by 4 bases and J by 7 bases, leaving 14 bases between them. Germline V CDR1 and CDR2: SGDLS, YYNGEE. CDR3 length: 13 amino acids. Overall study findings and caveats: Nearly half of spike-specific TCRs reportedly go after variant regions that carry no mutations. Spike-specific TCR breadth and depth rose after two AZD1222 doses. Females made up more of the donors, who were largely white British, and clonal diversity may have come out too low. Repertoire sampling happened only post peak T cell response.

Sample: peripheral blood, taken on day 0 of AZD1222 vaccination. The sequence was obtained from an adult in good health. The rearrangement links TRBV9 to TRBJ1-2; D is possibly TRBD1 (5 bases). DNA of the CDR3: TGTGCCAGCAGCCGACAGAGTACCAGTGGCTACACCTTC. Its translation is CASSRQSTSGYTF.